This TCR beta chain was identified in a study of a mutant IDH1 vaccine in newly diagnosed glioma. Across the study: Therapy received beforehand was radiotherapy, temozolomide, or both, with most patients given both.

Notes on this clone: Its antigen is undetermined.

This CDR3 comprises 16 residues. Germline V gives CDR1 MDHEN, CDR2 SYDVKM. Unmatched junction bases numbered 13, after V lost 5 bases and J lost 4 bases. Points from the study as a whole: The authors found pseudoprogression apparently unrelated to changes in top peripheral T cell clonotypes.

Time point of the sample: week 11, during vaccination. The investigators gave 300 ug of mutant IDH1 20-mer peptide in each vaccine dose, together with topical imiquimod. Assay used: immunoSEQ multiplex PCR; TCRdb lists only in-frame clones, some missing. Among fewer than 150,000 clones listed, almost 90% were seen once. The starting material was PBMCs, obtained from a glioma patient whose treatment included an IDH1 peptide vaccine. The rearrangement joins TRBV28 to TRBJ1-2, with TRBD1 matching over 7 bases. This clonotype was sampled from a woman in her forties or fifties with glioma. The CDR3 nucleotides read TGTGCCAGCAGTAAGGGGGCAGGGGGGCCCAGCTATGGCTACACCTTC. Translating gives CASSKGAGGPSYGYTF.